This T cell receptor (beta chain) was found in a study of response to subunit inactivated influenza vaccine. In TCRdb, the RT-PCR reads were re-called with MiXCR into one record per CDR3 protein. The sample has about 700,000 distinct CDR3 sequences, approximately 14% seen once. Notes on this clonotype: Its antigen is currently unknown.

Regarding the study as a whole: Seasonal influenza vaccination, on each occasion, was suggested by the authors to recruit few new T cells.

The CDR3 extends over 15 amino acids. Trimming cost V 2 bases and J 0 bases; bases outside gene matches: 5. CDR1 is DFQATT, CDR2 SNEGSKA, per germline (reference sequence). The rearrangement joins TRBV20-1 to TRBJ2-7; 9 bases match TRBD2. The sequencing used PBMCs from blood, collected about 12 days after vaccination. This receptor was taken from a man aged 50 or older who received an inactivated influenza vaccine. This chain's CDR3 is CSARISGGSSYEQYF. DNA for the CDR3: TGCAGTGCTAGAATTAGCGGGGGATCCTCCTACGAGCAGTACTTC.